The text below deals with one T cell receptor beta chain. Its antigen remains unknown. This entry comes from a study of shared clonotypes between healthy human individuals. A split of CD4+ cells into CD45RA+ naive and CD45RA-negative memory subsets was performed. J lost 6 bases, V lost 4 bases, and 10 bases had no gene match. Germline assignment: CDR1 LNHDA and CDR2 SQIVND (reference sequence). The CDR3 has 16 amino acids. The protocol was immunoSEQ multiplex PCR, while the TCRdb copy is restricted to in-frame clones and leaves out a portion. The sample holds some 2,500,000 clones, around 90% seen once. Notes on the study in general: Blood alone was sampled, and tissue repertoires likely differ. It was observed that roughly 5.4% of naive CD4 clonotypes were shared across several donors. Clonotype sharing levels among donors were expected to vary with sequencing depth.

Specimen: naive CD4+ T cells from PBMCs. Subset described: CD45RA+ positively selected. The chain combines TRBV19 with TRBJ2-1, with 9 bases aligning to TRBD2. The receptor comes from a young man in good health. Some clones in this sample may be carry-over from other donors' samples. The CDR3 DNA is TGTGCCAGTAGTAAAATAGCGGGAGTAACATCCAATGAGCAGTTCTTC. Protein product: CASSKIAGVTSNEQFF. Full variable domain (missing parts from reference TRBV19 and TRBJ2-1): DGGITQSPKYLFRKEGQNVTLSCEQNLNHDAMYWYRQDPGQGLRLIYYSQIVNDFQKGDIAEGYSVSREKKESFPLTVTSAQKNPTAFYLCASSKIAGVTSNEQFFGPGTRLTVL.